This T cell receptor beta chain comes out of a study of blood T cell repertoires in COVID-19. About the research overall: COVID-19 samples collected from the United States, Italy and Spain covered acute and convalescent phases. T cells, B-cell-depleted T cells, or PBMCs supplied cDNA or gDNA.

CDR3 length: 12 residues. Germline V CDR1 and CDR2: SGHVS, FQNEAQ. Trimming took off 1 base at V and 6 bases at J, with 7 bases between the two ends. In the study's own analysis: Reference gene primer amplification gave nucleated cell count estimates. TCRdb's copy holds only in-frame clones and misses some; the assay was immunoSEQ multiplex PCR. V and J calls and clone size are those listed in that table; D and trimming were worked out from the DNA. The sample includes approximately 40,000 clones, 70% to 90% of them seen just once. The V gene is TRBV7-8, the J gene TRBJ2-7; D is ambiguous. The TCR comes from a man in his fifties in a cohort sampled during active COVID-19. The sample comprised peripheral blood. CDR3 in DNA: TGTGCCAGCAGCTTAGGGGCCACCGAGCAGTACGTC. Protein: CASSLGATEQYV.